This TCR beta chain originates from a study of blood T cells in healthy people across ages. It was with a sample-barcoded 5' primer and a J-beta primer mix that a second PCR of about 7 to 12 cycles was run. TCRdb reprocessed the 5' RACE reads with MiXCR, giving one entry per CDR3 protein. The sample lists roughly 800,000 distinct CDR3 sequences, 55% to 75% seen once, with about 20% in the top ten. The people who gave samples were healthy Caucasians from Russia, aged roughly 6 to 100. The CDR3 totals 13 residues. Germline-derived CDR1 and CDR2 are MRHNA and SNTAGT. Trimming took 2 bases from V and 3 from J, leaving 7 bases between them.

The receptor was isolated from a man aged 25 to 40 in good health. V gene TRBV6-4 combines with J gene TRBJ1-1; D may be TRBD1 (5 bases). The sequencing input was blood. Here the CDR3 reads CASSDRGDTEAFF. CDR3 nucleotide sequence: TGTGCCAGCAGTGACCGGGGGGACACTGAAGCTTTCTTT.